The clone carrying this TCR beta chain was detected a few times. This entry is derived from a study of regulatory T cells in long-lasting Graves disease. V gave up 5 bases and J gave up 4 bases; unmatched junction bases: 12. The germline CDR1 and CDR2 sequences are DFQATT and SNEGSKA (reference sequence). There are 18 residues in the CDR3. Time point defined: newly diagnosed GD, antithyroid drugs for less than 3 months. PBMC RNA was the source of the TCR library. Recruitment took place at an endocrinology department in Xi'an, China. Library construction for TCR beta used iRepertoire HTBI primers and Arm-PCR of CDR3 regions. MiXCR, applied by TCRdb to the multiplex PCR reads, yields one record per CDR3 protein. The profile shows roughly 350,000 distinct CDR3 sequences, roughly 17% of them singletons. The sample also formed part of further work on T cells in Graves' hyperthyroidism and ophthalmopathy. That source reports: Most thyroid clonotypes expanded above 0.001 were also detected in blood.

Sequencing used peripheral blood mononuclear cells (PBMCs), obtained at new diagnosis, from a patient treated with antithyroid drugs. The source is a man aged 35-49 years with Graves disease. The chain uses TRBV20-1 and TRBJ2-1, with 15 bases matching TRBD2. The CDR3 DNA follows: TGCAGTGCTGACAGGACTAGCGGGGGGGGCCTTATTTACAATGAGCAGTTCTTC. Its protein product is CSADRTSGGGLIYNEQFF.